The clone carrying this T cell receptor beta chain was recorded many times. Antigen specificity is unknown. These data are taken from a study of T-cell memory formation after mild COVID-19. About the research overall: Among the donors, TCR clusters were largely specific to each donor. Study results and limitations: CD4+ bias marked clones expanding day 15 to 37, unlike balanced contracting clones. Contracting CD4+ clones sat mainly in CM and EM; CD8+ in EMRA.

5'RACE primed from the constant segment yielded TCR alpha and TCR beta cDNA libraries bearing sample barcodes and UMIs. TCRdb reanalysed the 5' RACE reads using MiXCR and keeps one entry per CDR3 protein. The table records 150,000 to 200,000 distinct CDR3 sequences, 20% to 25% of them present only once. Germline V gene sequence: CDR1 SGDLS, CDR2 YYNGEE. V was cut by 4 bases and J by 2 bases, with 6 bases left in between. The CDR3 has 12 amino acids. The chain is built from TRBV9 and TRBJ1-2; D unclear. Sequencing used PBMCs or a T cell subset sorted from them (not recorded which). The clonotype originates from an adult woman who had mild COVID-19 (a few samples of this study predate the infection). Cell type and time point are not known. The CDR3 here is CASSLGNYGYTF. In nucleotides, the CDR3 is TGTGCCAGCAGCTTGGGGAACTATGGCTACACCTTC.